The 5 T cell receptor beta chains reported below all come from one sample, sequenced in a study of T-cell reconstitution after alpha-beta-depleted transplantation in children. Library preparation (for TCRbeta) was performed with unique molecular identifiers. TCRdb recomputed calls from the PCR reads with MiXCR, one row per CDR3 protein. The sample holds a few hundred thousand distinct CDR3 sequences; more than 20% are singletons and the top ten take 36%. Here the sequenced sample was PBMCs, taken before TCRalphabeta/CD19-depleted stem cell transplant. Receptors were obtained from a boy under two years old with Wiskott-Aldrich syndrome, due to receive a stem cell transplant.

CDR3 region: CASSLSGGEGETQYF. CDR3 bases: TGTGCCAGCAGCTTGTCCGGGGGCGAAGGAGAGACCCAGTACTTC. The rearrangement uses TRBV7-9 and TRBJ2-5; the D gene could be TRBD1 or TRBD2 (6 bases each). This CDR3 comprises 15 residues. Germline V gene data show CDR1 as SEHNR and CDR2 as FQNEAQ (reference sequence). The V end was cut by 3 bases, the J end by 4 bases, with 15 bases between.

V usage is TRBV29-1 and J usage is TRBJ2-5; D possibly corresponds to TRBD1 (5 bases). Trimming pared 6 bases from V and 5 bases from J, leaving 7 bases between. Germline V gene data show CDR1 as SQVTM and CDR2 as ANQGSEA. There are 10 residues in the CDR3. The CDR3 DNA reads TGCAGCGTATCAGGGGAGACCCAGTACTTC. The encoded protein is CSVSGETQYF.

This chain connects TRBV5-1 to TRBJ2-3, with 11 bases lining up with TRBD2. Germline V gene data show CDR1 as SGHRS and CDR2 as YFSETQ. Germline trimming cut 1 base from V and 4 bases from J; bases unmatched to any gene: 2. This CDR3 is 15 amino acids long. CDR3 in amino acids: CASSLPLAGADTQYF. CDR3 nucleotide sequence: TGCGCCAGCAGCTTGCCACTAGCGGGAGCAGATACGCAGTATTTT. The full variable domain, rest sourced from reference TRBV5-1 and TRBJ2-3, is KAGVTQTPRYLIKTRGQQVTLSCSPISGHRSVSWYQQTPGQGLQFLFEYFSETQRNKGNFPGRFSGRQFSNSRSEMNVSTLELGDSALYLCASSLPLAGADTQYFGPGTRLTVL.

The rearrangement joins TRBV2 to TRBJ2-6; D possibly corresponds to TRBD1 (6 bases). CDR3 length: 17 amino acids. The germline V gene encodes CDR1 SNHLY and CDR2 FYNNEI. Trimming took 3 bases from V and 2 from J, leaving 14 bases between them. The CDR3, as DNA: TGTGCCAGCAGTGAGGGTTTGCACAGGGCTGGGGCCAACGTCCTGACTTTC. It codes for CASSEGLHRAGANVLTF.

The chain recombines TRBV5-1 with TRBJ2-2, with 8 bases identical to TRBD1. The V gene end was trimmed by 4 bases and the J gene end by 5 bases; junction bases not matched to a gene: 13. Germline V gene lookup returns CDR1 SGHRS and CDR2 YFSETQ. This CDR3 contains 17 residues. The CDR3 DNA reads TGCGCCAGCAGCCGGACCGCAGGGGGCATGGAAACCGGGGAGCTGTTTTTT. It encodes CASSRTAGGMETGELFF.